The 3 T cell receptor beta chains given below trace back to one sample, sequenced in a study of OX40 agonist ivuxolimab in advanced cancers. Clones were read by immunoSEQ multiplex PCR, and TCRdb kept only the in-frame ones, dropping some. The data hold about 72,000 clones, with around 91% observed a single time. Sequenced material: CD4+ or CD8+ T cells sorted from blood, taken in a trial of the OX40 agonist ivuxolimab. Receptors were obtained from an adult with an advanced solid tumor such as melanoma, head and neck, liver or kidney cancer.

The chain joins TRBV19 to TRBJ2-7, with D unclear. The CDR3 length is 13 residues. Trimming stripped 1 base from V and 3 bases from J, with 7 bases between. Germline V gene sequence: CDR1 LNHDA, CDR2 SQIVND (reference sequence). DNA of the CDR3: TGTGCCAGTAGTATAGGGGGTATCTACGAGCAGTACTTC. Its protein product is CASSIGGIYEQYF.

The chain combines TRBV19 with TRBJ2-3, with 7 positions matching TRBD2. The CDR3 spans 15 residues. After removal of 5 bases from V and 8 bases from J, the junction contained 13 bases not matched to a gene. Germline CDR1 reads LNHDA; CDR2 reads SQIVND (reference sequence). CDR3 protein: CASSDTPVGGSTQYF. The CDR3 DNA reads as TGTGCCAGTAGTGATACCCCCGTTGGCGGGAGTACGCAGTATTTT.

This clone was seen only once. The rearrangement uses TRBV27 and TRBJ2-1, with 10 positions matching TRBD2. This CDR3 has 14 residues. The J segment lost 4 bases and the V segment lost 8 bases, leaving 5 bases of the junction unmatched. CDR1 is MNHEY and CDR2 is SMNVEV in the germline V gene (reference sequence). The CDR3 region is CASRSGRAYNEQFF. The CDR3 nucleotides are TGTGCCAGCCGGAGCGGGAGGGCTTACAATGAGCAGTTCTTC.